The 27 T cell receptor beta chains listed next were all sequenced from one sample in a study of shared clonotypes between healthy human individuals (dated by TCRdb to the early 2020s). The method behind the library was the immunoSEQ multiplex PCR assay. In TCRdb, the immuneACCESS table is reduced to in-frame sequences with V and J assigned. These tables do not hold every clone; where another copy was compared, an unresolved V gene accounts for under half, and the others remain unexplained. Present in this sample are roughly 2.2 million clones, 85% to 95% of which were seen just once. The biggest ten clones account for about 0.41% of the sample. Sequencing used naive CD4+ T cells from PBMCs. The cell subset or site label of this sample denotes: CD45RA+ positively selected. Receptor source: a man between 18 and 35 years old in good health. Some clones in this sample may be carry-over from other donors' samples.

This chain uses TRBV6-6 with TRBJ2-1; D possibly corresponds to TRBD2 (6 bases). Germline V gene lookup returns CDR1 MNHNY and CDR2 SVGAGI (reference sequence). CDR3 length equals 15 residues. The ends were cut back, 5 bases at V and 0 bases at J, with 11 bases in the middle. The CDR3 sequence is CASSPLGGSYNEQFF. CDR3 nucleotides: TGTGCCAGCAGTCCCCTCGGGGGCTCCTACAATGAGCAGTTCTTC.

The rearrangement joins TRBV5-1 to TRBJ1-5; D unresolved. CDR1 and CDR2 (germline): SGHRS, YFSETQ. Trimming pared 6 bases from V and 8 bases from J, leaving 21 bases between. This CDR3 region has 15 residues. CDR3 nucleotides: TGCGCCAGCATCAGTCCTGTCCAACAAGGAAAGCCCCAGCATTTT. Translated, it gives CASISPVQQGKPQHF. The variable domain in full, with the rest retrieved from reference TRBV5-1 and TRBJ1-5, is KAGVTQTPRYLIKTRGQQVTLSCSPISGHRSVSWYQQTPGQGLQFLFEYFSETQRNKGNFPGRFSGRQFSNSRSEMNVSTLELGDSALYLCASISPVQQGKPQHFGDGTRLSIL.

The chain combines TRBV6-4 with TRBJ2-1, with 13 bases fitting TRBD2. The CDR3 is made up of 15 amino acids. The junction had 6 bases not matched to a gene; V was cut back by 6 bases and J by 7 bases. Germline-derived CDR1 and CDR2 are MRHNA and SNTAGT. The CDR3 DNA is TGTGCCAGCAGCGTCGGACTAGCGGGAGTGAATGAGCAGTTCTTC. It codes for CASSVGLAGVNEQFF.

This clone occurred once. The CDR3 loop reads CASSLGGQGTANEKLFF. CDR3 nucleotides: TGCGCCAGCAGCTTGGGGGGACAGGGGACGGCTAATGAAAAACTGTTTTTT. The chain is built from TRBV5-1 and TRBJ1-4; 10 nucleotides line up with TRBD1. Trimming removed 0 bases from V and 3 bases from J; junction bases left unmatched: 5. CDR1 is SGHRS, CDR2 YFSETQ, per germline. The CDR3 has 17 residues.

This chain uses TRBV13 with TRBJ2-3; 7 nucleotides match TRBD2. V lost 1 base and J lost 5; bases outside the gene matches: 9. From germline, CDR1 is PRHDT and CDR2 FYEKMQ (reference sequence). This CDR3 is built from 16 residues. The CDR3 reads CASSLDISGGRDTQYF. CDR3 nucleotide sequence: TGTGCCAGCAGCTTAGATATAAGTGGCGGGAGAGATACGCAGTATTTT.

The chain carries TRBV5-4 and TRBJ1-4; the D gene is possibly TRBD1 (5 bases). The germline V gene encodes CDR1 SGHNT and CDR2 YYREEE (reference sequence). V was clipped by 4 bases and J by 8 bases, with 12 bases between them. This CDR3 region has 13 residues. The CDR3 DNA sequence: TGTGCCAGCAGCAGGTGGGGACGCGAAAAACTGTTTTTT. The encoded protein is CASSRWGREKLFF.

V is TRBV28 and J is TRBJ2-7; D is unresolved. Germline loops: CDR1 MDHEN, CDR2 SYDVKM. The CDR3 spans 11 residues. The V end lost 2 bases, the J end lost 7 bases, and 6 bases lay between the germline ends. The CDR3 loop reads CASSLTLEQYF. CDR3 in DNA: TGTGCCAGCAGTTTAACTCTAGAGCAGTACTTC.

The chain has TRBV7-6 and TRBJ1-1; a possible D gene is TRBD1 (5 bases). Trimming pared 5 bases from V and 0 bases from J, leaving 16 bases between. This CDR3 is 16 amino acids long. Germline V CDR1 and CDR2: SGHVS, FNYEAQ. The CDR3, as DNA: TGTGCCAGCAGCGTACCACAGTCAGGGTTGAACACTGAAGCTTTCTTT. It encodes CASSVPQSGLNTEAFF.

The V and J genes are TRBV7-9 and TRBJ1-2; D remains unclear. CDR1 is SEHNR and CDR2 is FQNEAQ in the germline V gene (reference sequence). This CDR3 has 13 residues. The V end was cut by 1 base, the J end by 1 base, with 4 bases between. In DNA form, the CDR3 reads TGTGCCAGCAGCTTAGACGTTAACTATGGCTACACCTTC. Translating it yields CASSLDVNYGYTF. The full variable domain, with the rest looked up from reference TRBV7-9 and TRBJ1-2, is DTGVSQNPRHKITKRGQNVTFRCDPISEHNRLYWYRQTLGQGPEFLTYFQNEAQLEKSRLLSDRFSAERPKGSFSTLEIQRTEQGDSAMYLCASSLDVNYGYTFGSGTRLTVV.

This clone was picked up one time. The chain couples TRBV5-4 to TRBJ1-4; the match to TRBD1 covers 9 bases. Germline V CDR1 and CDR2: SGHNT, YYREEE (reference sequence). Germline trimming cut 4 bases from V and 6 bases from J; bases unmatched to any gene: 7. The CDR3 extends over 15 amino acids. The CDR3 DNA reads TGTGCCAGCAGCACCGGACAGGGGACAGATGAAAAACTGTTTTTT. Translated, it gives CASSTGQGTDEKLFF.

The CDR3 nucleotides read TGTGCCAGCAGCTCAAGCCCTGCCTATGGCTACACCTTC. Encoded protein: CASSSSPAYGYTF. The J gene is TRBJ1-2, the V gene TRBV7-8; unclear D gene. From germline, CDR1 is SGHVS and CDR2 FQNEAQ. The CDR3 has 13 amino acids. The V and J ends lost 4 bases and 4 bases respectively, with 10 bases between them. Drawing the rest from reference TRBV7-8 and TRBJ1-2, the complete variable domain is GAGVSQSPRYKVAKRGQDVALRCDPISGHVSLFWYQQALGQGPEFLTYFQNEAQLDKSGLPSDRFFAERPEGSVSTLKIQRTQQEDSAVYLCASSSSPAYGYTFGSGTRLTVV.

Worth noting for this clone: This same CDR3 is encoded by further DNA sequences in the sample. The CDR3 is CASSLGGLQETQYF. The CDR3 coding sequence is TGCGCCAGCAGTCTGGGGGGGCTTCAAGAGACCCAGTACTTC. The chain combines TRBV5-1 with TRBJ2-5; D may be TRBD2 (7 bases). Germline V lookup: CDR1 SGHRS, CDR2 YFSETQ. With 5 bases removed from V and 2 bases from J, the gap between germline ends came to 13 bases. CDR3 length: 14 residues.

In the case of this clone: Other nucleotide sequences from this sample produce the same CDR3. The rearrangement joins TRBV28 to TRBJ1-1; 11 nucleotides agree with TRBD1. This CDR3 has 14 amino acids. From germline, CDR1 is MDHEN and CDR2 SYDVKM. J lost 4 bases, V lost 6 bases, and 4 bases had no gene match. The CDR3 sequence is CASSSGTGGTEAFF. CDR3 nucleotides: TGTGCCAGCAGCTCGGGGACAGGGGGCACTGAAGCTTTCTTT.

This clone was picked up a small number of times. The gene calls are TRBV30 and TRBJ1-5; unclear D gene. The CDR3 has 14 amino acids. Per the germline V gene, CDR1 is GTSNPN and CDR2 is SVGIG (reference sequence). V gave up 2 bases and J gave up 0 bases, with 8 bases separating them. The CDR3 DNA sequence: TGTGCCTGGAGTTTAGGGATTAGCAATCAGCCCCAGCATTTT. It is translated as CAWSLGISNQPQHF.

With respect to this clone: Other DNA sequences in this sample translate to the same CDR3. The chain has TRBV28 and TRBJ1-2; 9 bases match TRBD1. CDR1 is MDHEN and CDR2 is SYDVKM in the germline V gene. The J segment lost 4 bases and the V segment lost 5 bases, leaving 5 bases of the junction unmatched. CDR3 length: 14 residues. CDR3 coding DNA: TGTGCCAGCAGTCTAGGGACAGGGCCCTATGGCTACACCTTC. It codes for CASSLGTGPYGYTF.

V usage is TRBV19 and J usage is TRBJ1-2; a possible D gene is TRBD1 (5 bases). Between the trimmed V and J ends, which lost 8 bases and 3 bases, there was a span of 13 bases. Per the germline V gene, CDR1 is LNHDA and CDR2 is SQIVND (reference sequence). The CDR3 has 13 amino acids. The CDR3 DNA follows: TGTGCCAGTCATAATATGGGGGACTATGGCTACACCTTC. It is translated as CASHNMGDYGYTF.

The rearrangement links TRBV7-9 to TRBJ2-7; the match to TRBD2 covers 7 bases. The germline V gene has CDR1 SEHNR and CDR2 FQNEAQ (reference sequence). J was trimmed by 5 bases and V by 4 bases; bases with no gene match: 14. The CDR3 extends over 16 amino acids. Written as DNA, the CDR3 is TGTGCCAGCAGCTCACGGACTAGTTTTTTGGCGAACGAGCAGTACTTC. Its translation: CASSSRTSFLANEQYF.

J is TRBJ1-1 and V is TRBV7-9, with D tentatively TRBD1 (5 bases). Germline values: CDR1 SEHNR, CDR2 FQNEAQ (reference sequence). V was cut by 0 bases and J by 10 bases, with 12 bases left in between. The CDR3 is 13 residues long. The CDR3 spells CASSLAGTDGAFF. The CDR3 region has the DNA TGTGCCAGCAGCTTAGCAGGGACTGATGGAGCTTTCTTT.

V is TRBV7-9 and J is TRBJ2-2; D remains unclear. Germline V gives CDR1 SEHNR, CDR2 FQNEAQ (reference sequence). The CDR3 has 15 residues. V shed 6 bases and J shed 3 bases, with 14 bases lying between them. In DNA, the CDR3 is TGTGCCAGCAGTAAAACACCTGATTACACCGGGGAGCTGTTTTTT. Protein product: CASSKTPDYTGELFF.

The chain combines TRBV7-2 with TRBJ1-3; 7 nucleotides align to TRBD1. This CDR3 spans 15 amino acids. The trim removed 5 bases at V and 2 bases at J, leaving 6 bases unmatched. Looked up from germline, CDR1 is SGHTA and CDR2 is FQGNSA. Here the CDR3 reads CASSLQTGTGNTIYF. CDR3 DNA sequence: TGTGCCAGCAGCCTCCAGACAGGGACTGGAAACACCATATATTTT.

The V and J genes are TRBV18 and TRBJ2-2; no reliable D call. Germline values: CDR1 KGHSH, CDR2 LQKENI. This CDR3 contains 15 residues. V dropped 6 bases and J dropped 1 base, with 12 bases sitting between them. This CDR3 is CASSPYGVNTGELFF. DNA for the CDR3: TGTGCCAGCTCCCCCTATGGGGTGAACACCGGGGAGCTGTTTTTT.

The rearrangement links TRBV7-2 to TRBJ2-7, with 7 bases lining up with TRBD1. Germline trimming cut 4 bases from V and 4 bases from J; bases unmatched to any gene: 7. This CDR3 has 14 residues. Germline values: CDR1 SGHTA, CDR2 FQGNSA. The DNA of the CDR3 is TGTGCCAGCAGCTCGGGACAGCCCGTGTACGAGCAGTACTTC. Residues: CASSSGQPVYEQYF.

This chain joins TRBV7-3 and TRBJ2-3; no reliable D call. V lost 5 bases and J lost 1, with 10 bases in between. CDR1 and CDR2 from the germline V gene are SGHTA and FQGTGA. The CDR3 length is 14 residues. Here the CDR3 DNA reads TGTGCCAGCAGCCCCAGCGAGCGCACAGATACGCAGTATTTT. This sequence encodes CASSPSERTDTQYF.

The V call is TRBV6-1, the J call TRBJ2-3, with D tentatively TRBD2 (5 bases). V was clipped by 1 base and J by 8 bases, with 13 bases between them. The CDR3 totals 14 residues. From germline, CDR1 is MNHNS and CDR2 SASEGT. CDR3 sequence reads: CASSEGRVAGTQYF. Written as DNA, the CDR3 is TGTGCCAGCAGTGAAGGACGGGTTGCGGGTACGCAGTATTTT.

This clone was counted once. The chain has TRBV28 and TRBJ1-4; 10 positions agree with TRBD1. The CDR3 is 13 amino acids. Germline values: CDR1 MDHEN, CDR2 SYDVKM. Unmatched junction bases numbered 2, after V lost 8 bases and J lost 5 bases. CDR3 in amino acids: CASLDRGNEKLFF. CDR3 in DNA: TGTGCCAGCTTGGACAGGGGGAATGAAAAACTGTTTTTT.

Worth noting for this clone: Within the sample, other DNA sequences also encode this same CDR3. DNA for the CDR3: TGTGCCAGCAGCAGGGACCGGAACACTGAAGCTTTCTTT. Amino acid sequence: CASSRDRNTEAFF. V is TRBV5-4 and J is TRBJ1-1, with a possible D match to TRBD1 (5 bases). Trimming pared 4 bases from V and 1 base from J, leaving 8 bases between. CDR1 and CDR2 from the germline V gene are SGHNT and YYREEE (reference sequence). This CDR3 contains 13 residues.

This chain links TRBV15 with TRBJ1-2; no reliable D call. This CDR3 has 12 amino acids. CDR1 and CDR2 from the germline V gene are LNHNV and YYDKDF (reference sequence). Trimming shortened V by 5 bases and J by 8 bases, and 12 bases separated the two germline ends. The CDR3 region is CATSVPLGGYTF. For the CDR3, the DNA is TGTGCCACCAGCGTCCCTCTTGGGGGCTACACCTTC.